A selection of T cell receptor beta chains follows, all from one sample in a study of T cells in Graves' hyperthyroidism and ophthalmopathy. TCRdb independently ran MiXCR on the multiplex PCR reads; one entry per CDR3 protein. The repertoire consists of more than 550,000 distinct CDR3 sequences, with around 15% occurring once and the leading ten covering roughly 15%. Sequenced material: blood. These receptor sequences come from a man in his forties or fifties with Graves' hyperthyroidism. Both conserved end residues are part of each CDR3. D genes are given only for firm matches.

d_gene: -
j_gene: TRBJ1-6
v_gene: TRBV28
CDR3aa: CASRPSGAAGNSPLHF

d_gene: -
j_gene: TRBJ1-2
v_gene: TRBV28
CDR3aa: CASSGQPLQYGYTF

d_gene: -
j_gene: TRBJ1-6
v_gene: TRBV27
CDR3aa: CASSLSNSPLHF

d_gene: -
j_gene: TRBJ2-2
v_gene: TRBV5-1
CDR3aa: CASSSERVISRAGELFF

d_gene: -
j_gene: TRBJ1-6
v_gene: TRBV7-8
CDR3aa: CASRRQHKNSPLHF

d_gene: -
j_gene: TRBJ2-5
v_gene: TRBV27
CDR3aa: CASSLSAKGWRETQYF

d_gene: -
j_gene: TRBJ2-2
v_gene: TRBV5-1
CDR3aa: CASNPPGGAGFGELFF

d_gene: -
j_gene: TRBJ1-1
v_gene: TRBV5-6
CDR3aa: CASSQGGRVATEAFF

d_gene: -
j_gene: TRBJ2-2
v_gene: TRBV18
CDR3aa: CASSPPSRPNTGELFF

d_gene: TRBD2
j_gene: TRBJ2-7
v_gene: TRBV2
CDR3aa: CASSETQYGTSGYEQYF

d_gene: -
j_gene: TRBJ2-7
v_gene: TRBV14
CDR3aa: CASSQEVFGEQYF

d_gene: -
j_gene: TRBJ2-1
v_gene: TRBV29-1
CDR3aa: CSVEVFYNEQFF

d_gene: -
j_gene: TRBJ1-4
v_gene: TRBV30
CDR3aa: CAWSRGTINEKLFF

d_gene: -
j_gene: TRBJ2-3
v_gene: TRBV24-1
CDR3aa: CATSGGFSTDTQYF

d_gene: TRBD2
j_gene: TRBJ2-4
v_gene: TRBV6-1
CDR3aa: CASSELLAGGNIQYF

d_gene: TRBD1
j_gene: TRBJ2-7
v_gene: TRBV5-8
CDR3aa: CASSPTGIYEQCF

d_gene: -
j_gene: TRBJ2-5
v_gene: TRBV29-1
CDR3aa: CSVSSGPQETQYF

d_gene: -
j_gene: TRBJ1-2
v_gene: TRBV20-1
CDR3aa: CSASAGTNNGYTF

d_gene: -
j_gene: TRBJ2-1
v_gene: TRBV28
CDR3aa: CASSPSRPPGEQFF

d_gene: TRBD2
j_gene: TRBJ2-7
v_gene: TRBV28
CDR3aa: CASEGGRNYEQYF

d_gene: TRBD1
j_gene: TRBJ1-5
v_gene: TRBV3-1
CDR3aa: CASSQGGTVSNQPQHF

d_gene: -
j_gene: TRBJ2-5
v_gene: TRBV29-1
CDR3aa: CSVAVPTWETQYF

d_gene: TRBD2
j_gene: TRBJ2-7
v_gene: TRBV3-1
CDR3aa: CASTQTSAPDEQYF

d_gene: -
j_gene: TRBJ1-1
v_gene: TRBV29-1
CDR3aa: CSVGGVGTEAFF

d_gene: -
j_gene: TRBJ1-1
v_gene: TRBV7-9
CDR3aa: CASGEGNTEAFF

d_gene: -
j_gene: TRBJ1-5
v_gene: TRBV10-2
CDR3aa: CASSDSMKQGTNNQPQHF

d_gene: -
j_gene: TRBJ2-7
v_gene: TRBV3-1
CDR3aa: CASSQGTRSYEQYF

d_gene: -
j_gene: TRBJ2-2
v_gene: TRBV28
CDR3aa: CASSLTAGELFF

d_gene: -
j_gene: TRBJ2-3
v_gene: TRBV28
CDR3aa: CASSPTGRSSTDTQYF

d_gene: -
j_gene: TRBJ2-7
v_gene: TRBV19
CDR3aa: CASSTRDGPLWEQYF

d_gene: TRBD2
j_gene: TRBJ2-3
v_gene: TRBV11-2
CDR3aa: CASSFPTSGRAEDTQYF

d_gene: TRBD1
j_gene: TRBJ1-1
v_gene: TRBV6-1
CDR3aa: CASRLYGTGFVNTEAFF

d_gene: -
j_gene: TRBJ1-5
v_gene: TRBV4-3
CDR3aa: CASSQRPYGNQPQHF

d_gene: -
j_gene: TRBJ2-7
v_gene: TRBV28
CDR3aa: CASSTRIVSSYEQYF

d_gene: TRBD2
j_gene: TRBJ2-1
v_gene: TRBV7-7
CDR3aa: CASSLADPREGYNEQFF

d_gene: -
j_gene: TRBJ2-7
v_gene: TRBV27
CDR3aa: CASSLNSYSYEQYF

d_gene: -
j_gene: TRBJ2-7
v_gene: TRBV27
CDR3aa: CASSWAQATYEQYF

d_gene: -
j_gene: TRBJ2-7
v_gene: TRBV6-1
CDR3aa: CASSEVDGSPYEQYF

d_gene: -
j_gene: TRBJ1-4
v_gene: TRBV28
CDR3aa: CASSPGSTNEKLFF

d_gene: -
j_gene: TRBJ2-7
v_gene: TRBV27
CDR3aa: CASSFGAAPYEQYF

d_gene: -
j_gene: TRBJ1-2
v_gene: TRBV30
CDR3aa: CAWSAANYGYTF

d_gene: -
j_gene: TRBJ1-1
v_gene: TRBV7-9
CDR3aa: CASSLVDESEAFF

d_gene: -
j_gene: TRBJ2-7
v_gene: TRBV3-1
CDR3aa: CASSQQFSTYEQYF

d_gene: TRBD2
j_gene: TRBJ2-7
v_gene: TRBV13
CDR3aa: CASSQLADYEQYF

d_gene: -
j_gene: TRBJ2-5
v_gene: TRBV29-1
CDR3aa: CSAAMGTQYF

d_gene: TRBD2
j_gene: TRBJ2-7
v_gene: TRBV5-1
CDR3aa: CASSFSVGAGGDEQYF

d_gene: -
j_gene: TRBJ2-7
v_gene: TRBV24-1
CDR3aa: CATSWGAGAEQYF

d_gene: -
j_gene: TRBJ2-5
v_gene: TRBV2
CDR3aa: CASSEPQGPQETQYF

d_gene: TRBD1
j_gene: TRBJ2-3
v_gene: TRBV27
CDR3aa: CASKGQNTDTQYF

d_gene: -
j_gene: TRBJ1-5
v_gene: TRBV24-1
CDR3aa: CATSESSLEPQHF

d_gene: TRBD2
j_gene: TRBJ2-5
v_gene: TRBV4-1
CDR3aa: CASSQGGLAQETQYF